The sequence of this T cell receptor beta chain was determined in a study of T cell responses to AZD1222 COVID-19 vaccine. Germline CDR1 SGHRS, CDR2 YFSETQ. The CDR3 runs to 13 residues. With 0 bases removed from V and 8 bases from J, the gap between germline ends came to 9 bases. The table came from immunoSEQ multiplex PCR; TCRdb's copy has only in-frame clones and leaves some out. This table holds about 110,000 clones, about nine tenths found once. The source of this sequence is an adult in good health. The sequencing here drew on peripheral blood, taken on day 0 of AZD1222 vaccination. V gene TRBV5-1 combines with J gene TRBJ2-1; D possibly corresponds to TRBD1 (5 bases). Here the CDR3 DNA reads TGCGCCAGCAGCTTGGGACAGTTCGATGAGCAGTTCTTC. It specifies CASSLGQFDEQFF. The full variable domain, its missing parts supplied by reference TRBV5-1 and TRBJ2-1, is KAGVTQTPRYLIKTRGQQVTLSCSPISGHRSVSWYQQTPGQGLQFLFEYFSETQRNKGNFPGRFSGRQFSNSRSEMNVSTLELGDSALYLCASSLGQFDEQFFGPGTRLTVL.